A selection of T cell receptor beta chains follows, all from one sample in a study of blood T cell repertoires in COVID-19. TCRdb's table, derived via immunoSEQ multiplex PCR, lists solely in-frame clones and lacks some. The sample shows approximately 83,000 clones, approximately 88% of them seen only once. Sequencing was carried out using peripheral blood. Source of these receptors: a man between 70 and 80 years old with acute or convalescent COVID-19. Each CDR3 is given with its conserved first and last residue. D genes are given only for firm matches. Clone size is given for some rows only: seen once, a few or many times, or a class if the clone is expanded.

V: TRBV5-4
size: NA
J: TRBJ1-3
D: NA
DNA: TGTGCCAGCAGCTTGGTAACAGCGGGAAACGGAAACACCATATATTTT
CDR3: CASSLVTAGNGNTIYF

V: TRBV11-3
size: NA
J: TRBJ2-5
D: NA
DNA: TGTGCCAGCAGCTTAGGACTTGCGGAGACCCAGTACTTC
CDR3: CASSLGLAETQYF

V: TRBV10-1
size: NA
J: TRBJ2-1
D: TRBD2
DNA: TGCGCCAGCAGCCCCGGGACTAGCGGGAGTTACAATGAGCAGTTCTTC
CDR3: CASSPGTSGSYNEQFF

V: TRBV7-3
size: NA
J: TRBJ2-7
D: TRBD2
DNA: TGTGCCAGCAGCTTACAAGGAGGTAGCGGGACCACCTACGAGCAGTACTTC
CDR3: CASSLQGGSGTTYEQYF

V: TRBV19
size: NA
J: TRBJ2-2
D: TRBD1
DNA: TGTGCCAGTAGTATGCGGACAGGGGGCAACGGGGAGCTGTTTTTT
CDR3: CASSMRTGGNGELFF

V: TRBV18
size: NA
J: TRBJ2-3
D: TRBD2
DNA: TGTGCCAGCTCACCGGGACTAGCGGGAGTGGTAACAGATACGCAGTATTTT
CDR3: CASSPGLAGVVTDTQYF

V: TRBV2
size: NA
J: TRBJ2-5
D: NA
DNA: TGTGCCAGCAGTGGGTTAGCGAGTGCTCAGACCCAGTACTTC
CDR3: CASSGLASAQTQYF

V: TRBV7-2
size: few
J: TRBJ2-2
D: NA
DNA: TGTGCCAGCAGCGCCGCGGGGTACACCGGGGAGCTGTTTTTT
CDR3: CASSAAGYTGELFF

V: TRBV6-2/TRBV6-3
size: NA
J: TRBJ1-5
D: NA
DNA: TGTGCCAGCAGTTACTCGAACAGGCCAAGCAATCAGCCCCAGCATTTT
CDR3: CASSYSNRPSNQPQHF

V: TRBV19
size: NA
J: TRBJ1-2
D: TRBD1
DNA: TGTGCCAGTAGTATTCTATCCGGGACAGGATTCTATGGCTACACCTTC
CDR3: CASSILSGTGFYGYTF

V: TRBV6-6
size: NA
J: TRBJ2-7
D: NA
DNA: TGTGCCAGCAGTTCACTACAGGGTCAAGCCGAGCAGTACTTC
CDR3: CASSSLQGQAEQYF

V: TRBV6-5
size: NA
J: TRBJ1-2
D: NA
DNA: TGTGCCAGCAGTAGGACAGTTAACTATGGCTACACCTTC
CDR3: CASSRTVNYGYTF

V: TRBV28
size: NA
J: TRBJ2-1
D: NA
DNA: TGTGCCAGCATTTCGGGTACTTTTTACAATGAGCAGTTCTTC
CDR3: CASISGTFYNEQFF

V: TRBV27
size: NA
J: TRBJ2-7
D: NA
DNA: TGTGCCAGCAGACAAGACAGCTCTACTTCCTACGAGCAGTACTTC
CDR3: CASRQDSSTSYEQYF

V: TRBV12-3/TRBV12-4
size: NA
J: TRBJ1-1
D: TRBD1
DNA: TGTGCCAGCAGTTTACTAGGGACAGTTGAAGCTTTCTTT
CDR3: CASSLLGTVEAFF

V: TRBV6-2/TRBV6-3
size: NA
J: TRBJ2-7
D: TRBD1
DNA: TGTGCCAGCAGTTACTCCTTGGGACAGGTCTTTTACGAGCAGTACTTC
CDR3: CASSYSLGQVFYEQYF

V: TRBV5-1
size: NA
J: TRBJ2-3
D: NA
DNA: TGCGCCAGCAGCTCCACATTCAGGGCCCTTAGCACAGATACGCAGTATTTT
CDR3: CASSSTFRALSTDTQYF

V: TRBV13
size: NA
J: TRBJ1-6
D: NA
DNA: TGTGCCAGCAGCTTCCGGTTGGATTCACCCCTCCACTTT
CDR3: CASSFRLDSPLHF

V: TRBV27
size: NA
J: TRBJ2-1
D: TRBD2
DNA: TGTGCCAGCAGTAGGCGCGGGACTAGCGGGGGGGGAAGCTCCTACAATGAGCAGTTCTTC
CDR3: CASSRRGTSGGGSSYNEQFF

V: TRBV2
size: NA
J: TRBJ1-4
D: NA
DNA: TGTGCCAGCAGTCGCCCAGGGGCCGAGAGTGAAAAACTGTTTTTT
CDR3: CASSRPGAESEKLFF

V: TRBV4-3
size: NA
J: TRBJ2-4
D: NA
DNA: TGCGCCAGCAGCCAAGAAGTTTCCGGTTGGAACATTCAGTACTTC
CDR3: CASSQEVSGWNIQYF

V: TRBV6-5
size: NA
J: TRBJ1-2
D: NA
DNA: TGTGCCAGCAGTTACTCGAGGGGGAGAGTCTATGGCTACACCTTC
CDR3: CASSYSRGRVYGYTF

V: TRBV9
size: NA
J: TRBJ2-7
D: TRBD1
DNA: TGTGCCAGCAGCGTAGGTCCGGGACAGGGCTACGAGCAGTACTTC
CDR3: CASSVGPGQGYEQYF

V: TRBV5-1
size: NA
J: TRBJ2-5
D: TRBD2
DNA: TGCGCCAGCAGCCCATACTATAGCGGGGGGTCCTCGGAGACCCAGTACTTC
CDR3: CASSPYYSGGSSETQYF

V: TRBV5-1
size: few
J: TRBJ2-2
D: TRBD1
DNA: TGCGCCAGCAGCTTGGGGGACAGGGGATCCGGGGAGCTGTTTTTT
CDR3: CASSLGDRGSGELFF

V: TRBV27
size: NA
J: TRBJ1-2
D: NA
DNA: TGTGCCAGCAGTTTATCGGAGGGGTCCTATGGCTACACCTTC
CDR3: CASSLSEGSYGYTF

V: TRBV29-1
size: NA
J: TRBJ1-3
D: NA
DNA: TGCAGCGTTGAAAAAGGAGGTGGAAACACCATATATTTT
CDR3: CSVEKGGGNTIYF

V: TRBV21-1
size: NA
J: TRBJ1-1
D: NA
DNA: TGTGCCAGCAGGAAAGCGGCGGGGAATGGCACTGAAGCTTTCTTT
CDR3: CASRKAAGNGTEAFF

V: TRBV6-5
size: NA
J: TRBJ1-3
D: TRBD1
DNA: TGTGCCACCCGGACAGGAAGCTCTGGAAACACCATATATTTT
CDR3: CATRTGSSGNTIYF

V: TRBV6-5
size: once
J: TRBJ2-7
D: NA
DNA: TGTGCCAGCACTACGGGGGGCGCCTACGAGCAGTACTTC
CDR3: CASTTGGAYEQYF

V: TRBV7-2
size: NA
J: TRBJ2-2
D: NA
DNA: TGTGCCAGCAGCTTAAGCAGGGGAATTGCCGGGGAGCTGTTTTTT
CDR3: CASSLSRGIAGELFF

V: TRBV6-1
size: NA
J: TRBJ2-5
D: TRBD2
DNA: TGTGCCAGCAGTGAATATGGGACTATACAAGAGACCCAGTACTTC
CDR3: CASSEYGTIQETQYF

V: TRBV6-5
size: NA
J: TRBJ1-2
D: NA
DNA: TGTGCCAGCACATCGGGGGACGTCTACACCTTC
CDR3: CASTSGDVYTF

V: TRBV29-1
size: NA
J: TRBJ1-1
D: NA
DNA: TGCACCGTAACCCGGGGTCGCACTGAAGCTTTCTTT
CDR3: CTVTRGRTEAFF

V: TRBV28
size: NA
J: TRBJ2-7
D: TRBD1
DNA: TGTGCCAGCAGTTCCCCGGGACAGGGGGCCCACGAGCAGTACTTC
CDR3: CASSSPGQGAHEQYF

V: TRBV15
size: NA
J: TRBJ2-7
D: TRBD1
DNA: TGTGCCACCAGCACTTCGACCGGGACAGGGAACTACGAGCAGTACTTC
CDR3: CATSTSTGTGNYEQYF

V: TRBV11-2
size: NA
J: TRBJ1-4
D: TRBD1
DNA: TGTGCCAGCAGCTTAGACCCGGCTAAAACAGGGGGCGTAGGAAAACTGTTTTTT
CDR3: CASSLDPAKTGGVGKLFF

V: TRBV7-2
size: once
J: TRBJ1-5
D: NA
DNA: TGTGCCAGCAGCCCAGGGGTGTGGTATCAGCCCCAGCATTTT
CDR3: CASSPGVWYQPQHF

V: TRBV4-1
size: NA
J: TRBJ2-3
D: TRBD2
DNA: TGCGCCAGCAGCCAAGCATTTAGCGGGATGCCCCACCATACGCAGTATTTT
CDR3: CASSQAFSGMPHHTQYF

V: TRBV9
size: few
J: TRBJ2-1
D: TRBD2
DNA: TGTGCCAGCAGCGCTCAAGGATTAAGCGGGGTTATGAATGAGCAGTTCTTC
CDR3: CASSAQGLSGVMNEQFF

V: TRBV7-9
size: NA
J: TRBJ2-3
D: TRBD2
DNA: TGTGCCAGCAGCCCTATAGCGGGGGGAAGGACAGATACGCAGTATTTT
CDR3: CASSPIAGGRTDTQYF

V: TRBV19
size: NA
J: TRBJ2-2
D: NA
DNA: TGTGCCAGTAGTATTCAAGGGGCTTACACCGGGGAGCTGTTTTTT
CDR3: CASSIQGAYTGELFF

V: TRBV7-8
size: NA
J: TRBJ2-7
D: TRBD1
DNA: TGTGCCAGCAGCTTAAGGGACAGGGCCGAGCAGTACTTC
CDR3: CASSLRDRAEQYF

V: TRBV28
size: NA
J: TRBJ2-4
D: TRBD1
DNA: TGTGCCAGCAGCCACGGACAGGGGGGGCGTAGGGGCAAAAACATTCAGTACTTC
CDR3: CASSHGQGGRRGKNIQYF

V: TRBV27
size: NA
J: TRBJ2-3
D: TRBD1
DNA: TGTGCCAGCAGATCGGGGGACAGGCCCCTCGATACGCAGTATTTT
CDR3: CASRSGDRPLDTQYF